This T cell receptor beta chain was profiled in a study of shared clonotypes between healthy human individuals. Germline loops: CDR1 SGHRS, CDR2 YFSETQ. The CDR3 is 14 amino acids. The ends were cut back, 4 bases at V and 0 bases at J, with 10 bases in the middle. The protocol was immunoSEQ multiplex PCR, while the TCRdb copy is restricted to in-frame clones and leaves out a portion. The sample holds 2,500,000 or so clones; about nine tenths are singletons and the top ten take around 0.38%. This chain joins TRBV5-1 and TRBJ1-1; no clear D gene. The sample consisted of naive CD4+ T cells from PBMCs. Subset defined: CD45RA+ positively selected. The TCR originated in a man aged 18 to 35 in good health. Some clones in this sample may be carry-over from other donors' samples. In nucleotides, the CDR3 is TGCGCCAGCAGCGGGGAACATTTGAACACTGAAGCTTTCTTT. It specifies CASSGEHLNTEAFF. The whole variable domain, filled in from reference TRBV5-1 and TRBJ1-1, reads KAGVTQTPRYLIKTRGQQVTLSCSPISGHRSVSWYQQTPGQGLQFLFEYFSETQRNKGNFPGRFSGRQFSNSRSEMNVSTLELGDSALYLCASSGEHLNTEAFFGQGTRLTVV.